These 3 T cell receptor beta chains originate from one sample sequenced in a study of PD-L1 blockade in urothelial cancer. Specified time point: peripheral blood 6 weeks after treatment start. Method: immunoSEQ multiplex PCR; TCRdb's copy keeps in-frame clones and lacks some. The sample includes around 49,000 clones, roughly four fifths of them seen just once. Source: PBMCs, taken around atezolizumab (anti-PD-L1) treatment. The source of these receptors is a man in his 60s with urothelial cancer.

This rearrangement joins TRBV6-1 to TRBJ2-7; D is uncertain. This CDR3 region has 12 residues. Germline V gene data show CDR1 as MNHNS and CDR2 as SASEGT. Trimming removed 2 bases from V and 1 base from J, with 3 bases in between. The CDR3 sequence is CASSERSYEQYF. As DNA, the CDR3 is TGTGCCAGCAGTGAACGGTCCTACGAGCAGTACTTC.

The rearrangement joins TRBV4-2 to TRBJ1-1, with D uncertain. The CDR3 spans 15 residues. The germline V gene has CDR1 LGHNA and CDR2 YNFKEQ. Between the trimmed V and J ends, which lost 1 base and 2 bases, there was a span of 11 bases. The CDR3 reads CASSQAMGGNTEAFF. For the CDR3, the DNA is TGTGCCAGCAGCCAAGCAATGGGAGGTAACACTGAAGCTTTCTTT.

The chain is built from TRBV7-9 and TRBJ2-3, with 8 bases that match TRBD1. The V gene end was trimmed by 5 bases and the J gene end by 1 base; junction bases not matched to a gene: 8. The CDR3 consists of 16 residues. Germline V gene data show CDR1 as SEHNR and CDR2 as FQNEAQ (reference sequence). CDR3 in amino acids: CASSPAGGRGTDTQYF. CDR3 bases: TGTGCCAGCAGCCCCGCAGGGGGCCGCGGCACAGATACGCAGTATTTT.